Listed below are T cell receptor beta chains from one sample, sequenced in a study of identical twins. Each CDR3 protein is one row after TCRdb ran MiXCR on the 5' RACE reads. The table includes around 280,000 distinct CDR3 sequences, more than 6.5% detected once. Another study also made use of these data, one on yellow fever vaccine responses in identical twins.

Sequenced input: memory (CD45RO+) T cells sorted from blood. The receptors here all came from a woman aged 18 to 35 in good health. The CDR3 runs from the conserved cysteine through the conserved F or W. A D gene is named only where the DNA matches it firmly. The size of a clone is reported for some rows only, either as once, few or many, or as a class for expanded clones.

V gene: TRBV5-5
D gene: .
J gene: TRBJ1-3
clone size: .
CDR3 protein: CASSRTFDLGSGNTIYF
CDR3 DNA: TGTGCCAGCAGCCGAACCTTCGACCTGGGGTCTGGAAACACCATATATTTT

V gene: TRBV28
D gene: TRBD1
J gene: TRBJ2-2
clone size: many
CDR3 protein: CASGEGQGPGNTGELFF
CDR3 DNA: TGTGCCAGCGGCGAGGGACAGGGGCCGGGGAACACCGGGGAGCTGTTTTTT

V gene: TRBV29-1
D gene: .
J gene: TRBJ2-2
clone size: many
CDR3 protein: CSVRAQTNTGELFF
CDR3 DNA: TGCAGCGTTCGGGCACAGACGAACACCGGGGAGCTGTTTTTT

V gene: TRBV2
D gene: TRBD2
J gene: TRBJ2-5
clone size: .
CDR3 protein: CASSLAGEYFETQYF
CDR3 DNA: TGTGCCAGCAGTCTGGCGGGAGAATATTTTGAGACCCAGTACTTC

V gene: TRBV9
D gene: .
J gene: TRBJ2-1
clone size: .
CDR3 protein: CASSVGMGSEYEQFF
CDR3 DNA: TGTGCCAGCAGCGTAGGTATGGGAAGTGAATATGAGCAGTTCTTC

V gene: TRBV2
D gene: TRBD1
J gene: TRBJ1-1
clone size: many
CDR3 protein: CASSETGDTEAFF
CDR3 DNA: TGTGCCAGCAGTGAGACAGGGGACACTGAAGCTTTCTTT

V gene: TRBV6-5
D gene: TRBD1
J gene: TRBJ1-4
clone size: few
CDR3 protein: CASSNPPGQGYEKLFF
CDR3 DNA: TGTGCCAGCAGTAACCCTCCGGGACAGGGTTATGAAAAACTGTTTTTT

V gene: TRBV28
D gene: TRBD2
J gene: TRBJ2-7
clone size: many
CDR3 protein: CASRSSGSSYEQYF
CDR3 DNA: TGTGCCAGCAGATCTAGCGGAAGCTCCTACGAGCAGTACTTC

V gene: TRBV9
D gene: .
J gene: TRBJ1-1
clone size: many
CDR3 protein: CASSVAMLEGTEAFF
CDR3 DNA: TGTGCCAGCAGCGTAGCTATGTTGGAGGGCACTGAAGCTTTCTTT

V gene: TRBV11-2
D gene: TRBD1
J gene: TRBJ2-5
clone size: .
CDR3 protein: CASREWGTGLETQYF
CDR3 DNA: TGTGCCAGCAGGGAATGGGGGACAGGGCTAGAGACCCAGTACTTC

V gene: TRBV27
D gene: .
J gene: TRBJ2-1
clone size: few
CDR3 protein: CASTLTTPSYNEQFF
CDR3 DNA: TGTGCCAGCACCCTGACAACCCCCTCCTACAATGAGCAGTTCTTC

V gene: TRBV2
D gene: .
J gene: TRBJ2-5
clone size: .
CDR3 protein: CASRDVGETQYF
CDR3 DNA: TGTGCCAGCAGGGACGTTGGGGAGACCCAGTACTTC

V gene: TRBV5-6
D gene: TRBD2
J gene: TRBJ2-1
clone size: many
CDR3 protein: CASSLGEGNEQFF
CDR3 DNA: TGTGCCAGCAGCTTGGGGGAGGGCAATGAGCAGTTCTTC

V gene: TRBV12-3/TRBV12-4
D gene: TRBD1
J gene: TRBJ1-1
clone size: .
CDR3 protein: CASSPPGQGWTEAFF
CDR3 DNA: TGTGCCAGCAGTCCGCCGGGACAGGGTTGGACTGAAGCTTTCTTT

V gene: TRBV4-1
D gene: .
J gene: TRBJ2-4
clone size: many
CDR3 protein: CASSQGDWDIQYF
CDR3 DNA: TGCGCCAGCAGCCAAGGAGACTGGGACATTCAGTACTTC

V gene: TRBV6-2/TRBV6-3
D gene: .
J gene: TRBJ2-1
clone size: few
CDR3 protein: CASSYSVGAGLNEQFF
CDR3 DNA: TGTGCCAGCAGTTACAGCGTTGGAGCCGGGCTTAATGAGCAGTTCTTC

V gene: TRBV5-1
D gene: .
J gene: TRBJ1-2
clone size: .
CDR3 protein: CASKGEPTYGYTF
CDR3 DNA: TGCGCCAGCAAAGGGGAGCCGACCTATGGCTACACCTTC

V gene: TRBV20-1
D gene: .
J gene: TRBJ2-1
clone size: many
CDR3 protein: CSASTNPGLETMIGEQFF
CDR3 DNA: TGCAGTGCTAGCACAAACCCGGGACTCGAAACAATGATTGGTGAGCAGTTCTTC

V gene: TRBV6-1
D gene: .
J gene: TRBJ2-7
clone size: .
CDR3 protein: CASSDRDPSAEQYF
CDR3 DNA: TGTGCCAGCAGCGACCGGGACCCTTCGGCCGAGCAGTACTTC

V gene: TRBV24-1
D gene: TRBD2
J gene: TRBJ2-1
clone size: many
CDR3 protein: CATSDTNGLAGGRPYNEQFF
CDR3 DNA: TGTGCCACCAGTGATACCAACGGGCTAGCGGGAGGGCGGCCCTACAATGAGCAGTTCTTC

V gene: TRBV5-1
D gene: .
J gene: TRBJ2-3
clone size: .
CDR3 protein: CASSSAGRGVPDTQYF
CDR3 DNA: TGCGCCAGCAGCTCCGCGGGGAGAGGGGTCCCAGATACGCAGTATTTT

V gene: TRBV4-2
D gene: TRBD2
J gene: TRBJ2-1
clone size: .
CDR3 protein: CASSHIGGTGTSGTSYNEQFF
CDR3 DNA: TGTGCCAGCAGCCATATAGGGGGTACCGGGACTAGCGGGACTTCCTACAATGAGCAGTTCTTC

V gene: TRBV4-2
D gene: .
J gene: TRBJ1-2
clone size: .
CDR3 protein: CASSRPDILNYGYTF
CDR3 DNA: TGTGCCAGCAGCCGGCCGGACATTCTCAACTATGGCTACACCTTC

V gene: TRBV20-1
D gene: .
J gene: TRBJ2-5
clone size: few
CDR3 protein: CSASRALGPIETQYF
CDR3 DNA: TGCAGTGCTAGTAGAGCCCTGGGGCCCATAGAGACCCAGTACTTC

V gene: TRBV28
D gene: .
J gene: TRBJ1-2
clone size: .
CDR3 protein: CASSSQGDLFDGYTF
CDR3 DNA: TGTGCCAGCAGTTCTCAAGGAGACCTTTTCGATGGCTACACCTTC

V gene: TRBV27
D gene: TRBD1
J gene: TRBJ1-6
clone size: few
CDR3 protein: CASSPGTSGTVNSPLHF
CDR3 DNA: TGTGCCAGCAGCCCAGGGACCTCCGGGACAGTCAATTCACCCCTCCACTTT

V gene: TRBV3-1
D gene: .
J gene: TRBJ1-3
clone size: many
CDR3 protein: CASTPGTGGNTIYF
CDR3 DNA: TGTGCCAGCACCCCAGGGACTGGTGGAAACACCATATATTTT